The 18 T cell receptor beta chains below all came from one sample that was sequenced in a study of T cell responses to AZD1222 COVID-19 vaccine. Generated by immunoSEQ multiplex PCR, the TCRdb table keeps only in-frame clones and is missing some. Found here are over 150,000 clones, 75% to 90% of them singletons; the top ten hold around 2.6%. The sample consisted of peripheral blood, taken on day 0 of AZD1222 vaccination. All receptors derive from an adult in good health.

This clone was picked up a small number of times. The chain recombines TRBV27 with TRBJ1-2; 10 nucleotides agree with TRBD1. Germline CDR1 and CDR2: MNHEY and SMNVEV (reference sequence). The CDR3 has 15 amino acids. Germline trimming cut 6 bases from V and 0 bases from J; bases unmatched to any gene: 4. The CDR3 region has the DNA TGTGCCAGCAGCCCTGGACAGGGGGCTAACTATGGCTACACCTTC. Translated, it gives CASSPGQGANYGYTF.

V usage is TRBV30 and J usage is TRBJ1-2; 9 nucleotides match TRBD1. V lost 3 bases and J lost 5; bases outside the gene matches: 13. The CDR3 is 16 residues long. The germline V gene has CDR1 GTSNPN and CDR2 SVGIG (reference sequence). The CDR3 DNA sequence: TGTGCCTGGAGCGTCCCGGGACAGGGTTCTTTATATGGCTACACCTTC. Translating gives CAWSVPGQGSLYGYTF.

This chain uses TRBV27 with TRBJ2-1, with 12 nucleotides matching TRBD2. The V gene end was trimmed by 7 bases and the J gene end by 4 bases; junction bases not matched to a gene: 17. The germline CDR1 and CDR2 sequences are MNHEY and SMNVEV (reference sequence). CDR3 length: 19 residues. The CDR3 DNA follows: TGTGCCAGCACCACAGCGGCTAGCGGGAGGGAAGCTAGATACAATGAGCAGTTCTTC. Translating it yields CASTTAASGREARYNEQFF.

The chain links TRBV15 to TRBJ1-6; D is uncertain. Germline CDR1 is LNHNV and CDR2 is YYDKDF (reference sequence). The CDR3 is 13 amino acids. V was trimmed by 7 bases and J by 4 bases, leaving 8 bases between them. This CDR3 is CATKRGYNSPLHF. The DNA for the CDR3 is TGTGCCACCAAACGGGGATATAATTCACCCCTCCACTTT.

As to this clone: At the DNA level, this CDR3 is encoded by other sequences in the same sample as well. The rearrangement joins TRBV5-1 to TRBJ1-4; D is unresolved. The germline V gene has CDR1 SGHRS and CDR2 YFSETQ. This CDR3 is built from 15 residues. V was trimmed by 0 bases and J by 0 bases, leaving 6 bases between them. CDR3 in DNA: TGCGCCAGCAGCTTGGGTGGCGCAACTAATGAAAAACTGTTTTTT. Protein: CASSLGGATNEKLFF. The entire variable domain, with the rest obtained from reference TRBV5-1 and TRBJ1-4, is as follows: KAGVTQTPRYLIKTRGQQVTLSCSPISGHRSVSWYQQTPGQGLQFLFEYFSETQRNKGNFPGRFSGRQFSNSRSEMNVSTLELGDSALYLCASSLGGATNEKLFFGSGTQLSVL.

In nucleotides, the CDR3 is TGCGCCAGCAGCGGGACTAGCGGGAGGTACAATGAGCAGTTCTTC. Translation gives CASSGTSGRYNEQFF. The rearrangement links TRBV5-1 to TRBJ2-1; TRBD2 aligns across 15 bases. The length of the CDR3 is 15 residues. The V segment lost 4 bases and the J segment 4 bases; nucleotides outside the gene matches: 0. The germline V gene encodes CDR1 SGHRS and CDR2 YFSETQ.

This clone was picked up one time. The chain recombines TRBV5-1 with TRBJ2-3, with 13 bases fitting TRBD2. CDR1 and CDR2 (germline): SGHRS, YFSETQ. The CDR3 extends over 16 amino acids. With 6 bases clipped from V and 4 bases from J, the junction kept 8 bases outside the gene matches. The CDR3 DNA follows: TGCGCCAGCATTGGACTAGCGGGAGTAAGTGCAGATACGCAGTATTTT. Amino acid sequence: CASIGLAGVSADTQYF.

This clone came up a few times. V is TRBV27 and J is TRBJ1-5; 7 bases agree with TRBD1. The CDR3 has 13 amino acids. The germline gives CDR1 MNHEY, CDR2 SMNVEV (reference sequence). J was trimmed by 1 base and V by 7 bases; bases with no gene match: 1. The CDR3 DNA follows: TGTGCCAGCATGACAGGGAGCAATCAGCCCCAGCATTTT. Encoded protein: CASMTGSNQPQHF.

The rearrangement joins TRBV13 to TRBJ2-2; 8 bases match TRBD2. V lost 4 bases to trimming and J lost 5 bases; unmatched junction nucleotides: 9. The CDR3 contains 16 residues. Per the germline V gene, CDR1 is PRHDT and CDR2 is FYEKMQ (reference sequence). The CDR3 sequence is CASSSRGLGGTGELFF. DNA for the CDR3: TGTGCCAGCAGCTCCCGGGGACTAGGGGGGACCGGGGAGCTGTTTTTT.

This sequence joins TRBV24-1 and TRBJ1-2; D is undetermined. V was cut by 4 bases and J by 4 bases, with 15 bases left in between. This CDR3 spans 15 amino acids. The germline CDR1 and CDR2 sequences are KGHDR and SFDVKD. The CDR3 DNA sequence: TGTGCCACCAGTGACCCTCACGGCAGTACCTATGGCTACACCTTC. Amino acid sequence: CATSDPHGSTYGYTF.

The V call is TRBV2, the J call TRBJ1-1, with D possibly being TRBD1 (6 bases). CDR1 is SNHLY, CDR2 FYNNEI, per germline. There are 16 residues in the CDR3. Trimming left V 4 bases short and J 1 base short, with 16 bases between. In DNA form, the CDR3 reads TGTGCCAGCAGTGTTCGGAGGAACAGGGCGAACACTGAAGCTTTCTTT. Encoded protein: CASSVRRNRANTEAFF.

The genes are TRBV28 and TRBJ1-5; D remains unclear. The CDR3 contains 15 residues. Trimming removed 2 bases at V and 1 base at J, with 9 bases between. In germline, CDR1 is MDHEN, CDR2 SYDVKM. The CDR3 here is CASSLLGRSNQPQHF. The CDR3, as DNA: TGTGCCAGCAGTTTACTAGGGCGGAGCAATCAGCCCCAGCATTTT. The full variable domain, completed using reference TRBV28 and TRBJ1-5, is DVKVTQSSRYLVKRTGEKVFLECVQDMDHENMFWYRQDPGLGLRLIYFSYDVKMKEKGDIPEGYSVSREKKERFSLILESASTNQTSMYLCASSLLGRSNQPQHFGDGTRLSIL.

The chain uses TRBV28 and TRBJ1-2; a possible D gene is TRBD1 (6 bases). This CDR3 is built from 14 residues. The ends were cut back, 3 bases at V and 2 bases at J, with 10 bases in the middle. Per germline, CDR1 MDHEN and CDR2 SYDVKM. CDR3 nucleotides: TGTGCCAGCAGTTTGTTGGGGGCGAACTATGGCTACACCTTC. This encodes CASSLLGANYGYTF.

The CDR3 is CASSAGTISGTQYF. The CDR3 nucleotides read TGCGCCAGCAGCGCGGGGACTATTTCTGGCACGCAGTATTTT. The chain is built from TRBV5-1 and TRBJ2-3, with 7 bases fitting TRBD2. Trimming removed 4 bases from V and 9 bases from J; junction bases left unmatched: 11. This CDR3 has 14 residues. CDR1 is SGHRS and CDR2 is YFSETQ in the germline V gene.

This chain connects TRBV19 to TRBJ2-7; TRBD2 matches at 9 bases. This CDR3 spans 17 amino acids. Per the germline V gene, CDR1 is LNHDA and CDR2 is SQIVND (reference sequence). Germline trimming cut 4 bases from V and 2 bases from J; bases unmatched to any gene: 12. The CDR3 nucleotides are TGTGCCAGTAGTACCACCCGATCTAGCGGGGCGGCCTACGAGCAGTACTTC. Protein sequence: CASSTTRSSGAAYEQYF.

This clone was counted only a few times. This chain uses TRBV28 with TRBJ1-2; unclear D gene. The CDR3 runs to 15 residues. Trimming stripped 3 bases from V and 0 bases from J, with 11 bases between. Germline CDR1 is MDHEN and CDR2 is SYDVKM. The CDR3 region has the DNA TGTGCCAGCAGTTTTGGACGGCCCACTAACTATGGCTACACCTTC. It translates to CASSFGRPTNYGYTF.

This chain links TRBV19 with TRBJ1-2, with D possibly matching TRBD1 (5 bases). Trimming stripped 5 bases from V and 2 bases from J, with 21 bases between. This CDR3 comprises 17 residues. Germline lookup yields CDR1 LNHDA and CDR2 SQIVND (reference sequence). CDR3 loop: CASSQDIGYRGNYGYTF. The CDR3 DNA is TGTGCCAGTAGTCAAGACATAGGGTACCGGGGGAACTATGGCTACACCTTC.

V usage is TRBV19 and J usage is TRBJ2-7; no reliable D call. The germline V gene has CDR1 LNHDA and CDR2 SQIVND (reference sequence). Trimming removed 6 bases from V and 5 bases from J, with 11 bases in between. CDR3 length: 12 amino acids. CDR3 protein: CASSTQGNEQYF. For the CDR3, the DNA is TGTGCCAGTAGCACACAAGGGAACGAGCAGTACTTC.